This T cell receptor beta chain was recorded in a study of vaccination and CD4 T cells after COVID-19. Trimming took 3 bases from V and 9 from J, leaving 15 bases between them. The CDR3 length is 12 residues. Germline V lookup: CDR1 DFQATT, CDR2 SNEGSKA (reference sequence). The assay that was used to sequence DNA from cultured CD4+ T cells was the Oncomine TCR Beta short-read assay. Extraction of genomic DNA was performed on cultured CD4+ T cells. MiXCR, applied by TCRdb to the PCR reads, yields one record per CDR3 protein. The sample shows some 8,100 distinct CDR3 sequences, approximately 40% of them seen only once. Treatment given: roughly 11-day PBMC culture with coronavirus spike peptide pools or control peptides (ViraFEST assay). Collection of the unexposed donor's CD4+ T cells took place before the COVID-19 pandemic (2011-2018). Investigators exposed CD4+ T cells from unexposed donors to SARS-CoV-2 S/N and four cold-coronavirus spikes, as cells permitted.

This clonotype was seen only a few times. Its antigen is undetermined. This clonotype originated in a human donor in good health. The V call is TRBV20-1, the J call TRBJ2-7; D perhaps matches TRBD1 (5 bases). The sample comprised CD4+ T cells from blood, cultured in vitro. This chain's CDR3 is CSARSTEMVQYF. CDR3 nucleotide sequence: TGCAGTGCTAGGTCGACAGAGATGGTGCAGTACTTC.